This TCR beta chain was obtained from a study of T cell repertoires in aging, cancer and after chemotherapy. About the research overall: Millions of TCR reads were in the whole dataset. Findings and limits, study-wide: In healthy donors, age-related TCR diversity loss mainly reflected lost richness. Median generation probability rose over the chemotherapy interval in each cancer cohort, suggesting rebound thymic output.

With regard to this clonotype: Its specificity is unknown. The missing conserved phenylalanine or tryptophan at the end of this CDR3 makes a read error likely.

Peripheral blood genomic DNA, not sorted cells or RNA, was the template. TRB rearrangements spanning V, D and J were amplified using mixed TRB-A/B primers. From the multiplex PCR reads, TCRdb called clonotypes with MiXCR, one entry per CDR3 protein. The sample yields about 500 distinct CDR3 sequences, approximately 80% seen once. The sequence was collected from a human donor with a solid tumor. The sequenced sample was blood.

CDR3 protein: CALKGGLFTDTQYY. Here the CDR3 DNA reads TGTGCCCTCAAAGGAGGCTTATTCACAGATACGCAGTATTAT. The chain employs TRBV6-1 and TRBJ2-3, with D perhaps matching TRBD2 (5 bases). Germline V gives CDR1 MNHNS, CDR2 SASEGT. This CDR3 is built from 14 residues. V shed 11 bases and J shed 2 bases, with 17 bases lying between them.